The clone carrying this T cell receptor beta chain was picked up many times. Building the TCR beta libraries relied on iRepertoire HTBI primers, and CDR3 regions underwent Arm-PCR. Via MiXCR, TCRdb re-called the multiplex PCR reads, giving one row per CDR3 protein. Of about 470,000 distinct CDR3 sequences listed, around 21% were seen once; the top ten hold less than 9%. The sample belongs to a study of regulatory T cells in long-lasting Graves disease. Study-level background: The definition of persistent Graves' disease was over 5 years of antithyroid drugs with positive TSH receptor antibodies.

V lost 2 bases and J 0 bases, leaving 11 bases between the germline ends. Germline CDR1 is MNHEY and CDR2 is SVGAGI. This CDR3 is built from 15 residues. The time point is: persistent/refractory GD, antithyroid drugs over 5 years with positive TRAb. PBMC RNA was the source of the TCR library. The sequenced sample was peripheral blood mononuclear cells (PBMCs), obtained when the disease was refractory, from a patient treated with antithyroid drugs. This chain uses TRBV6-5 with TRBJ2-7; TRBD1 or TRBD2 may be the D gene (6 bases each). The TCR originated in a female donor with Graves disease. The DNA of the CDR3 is TGTGCCAGCAGTTACGGACGGGGGCACTCCTACGAGCAGTACTTC. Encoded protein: CASSYGRGHSYEQYF.